The 8 T cell receptor beta chains in this list originate from one sample, sequenced in a study of a mutant IDH1 vaccine in newly diagnosed glioma. Measured with immunoSEQ multiplex PCR; TCRdb has only the in-frame clones, and not every one. In the table there are 31,000 or so clones, about 86% of which are singletons. Their target antigens are unknown. The time point is: week 47, end of study. A single vaccine dose contained 300 ug of mutant IDH1 20-mer peptide, and topical imiquimod was used with it. The specimen was PBMCs, collected from a glioma patient whose treatment included an IDH1 peptide vaccine. The receptors shown here come from a man aged 30-40 years with glioma.

The rearrangement links TRBV29-1 to TRBJ2-7; D could derive from TRBD1 or TRBD2 (6 bases each). Per germline, CDR1 SQVTM and CDR2 ANQGSEA. V lost 6 bases and J lost 0, with 12 bases in between. There are 13 residues in the CDR3. CDR3 region: CSVRDTRSYEQYF. The DNA of the CDR3 is TGCAGCGTGCGGGACACCCGCTCCTACGAGCAGTACTTC.

V and J are TRBV29-1 and TRBJ2-2; TRBD2 matches 7 bases. CDR3 length equals 17 residues. V shed 5 bases, J shed 7 bases, and the junction held 19 bases outside the gene matches. Per germline, CDR1 SQVTM and CDR2 ANQGSEA. CDR3 sequence: CSVQVGQPGGTDGELFF. In DNA form, the CDR3 reads TGCAGCGTTCAAGTGGGGCAGCCCGGGGGGACCGACGGGGAGCTGTTTTTT.

This chain uses TRBV10-1 with TRBJ1-1, with TRBD1 identical over 7 bases. Germline assignment: CDR1 WNHNN and CDR2 SYGVQD (reference sequence). CDR3 length: 15 residues. Losses at the gene ends were 0 bases for V and 1 base for J; bases not matched to a gene: 2. The CDR3 is CASSESGTANTEAFF. CDR3 sequence (DNA): TGCGCCAGCAGTGAGTCGGGGACAGCGAACACTGAAGCTTTCTTT.

V gene TRBV30 combines with J gene TRBJ2-7; 7 nucleotides agree with TRBD2. The CDR3 sequence is 15 residues long. V shed 5 bases, J shed 4 bases, and the junction held 14 bases outside the gene matches. Germline-derived CDR1 and CDR2 are GTSNPN and SVGIG (reference sequence). The CDR3 loop is CAWGRGGNAAYEQYF. The CDR3, as DNA: TGTGCCTGGGGGAGGGGTGGGAATGCCGCGTACGAGCAGTACTTC.

In this sample, this clone turned up a few times. The V call is TRBV11-2, the J call TRBJ1-2; 7 bases are shared with TRBD1. Germline loops: CDR1 SGHAT, CDR2 FQNNGV. V lost 5 bases to trimming and J lost 2 bases; unmatched junction nucleotides: 5. The CDR3 runs 14 residues. CDR3 in DNA: TGTGCCAGCAGCCGGGACAGAATGAACTATGGCTACACCTTC. Encoded protein: CASSRDRMNYGYTF.

In its sample, this clone was seen once. The genes are TRBV5-1 and TRBJ2-5, with D possibly called TRBD1 or TRBD2 (5 bases each). V gave up 0 bases and J gave up 1 base, with 10 bases separating them. Germline assignment: CDR1 SGHRS and CDR2 YFSETQ. The CDR3 spans 15 residues. CDR3: CASSLATGPQETQYF. The CDR3 coding sequence is TGCGCCAGCAGCTTGGCGACGGGACCCCAAGAGACCCAGTACTTC.

This clone was found a few times. The chain has TRBV6-1 and TRBJ1-1; possibly TRBD1 for D (5 bases). Germline V gene lookup returns CDR1 MNHNS and CDR2 SASEGT. CDR3 size: 14 residues. The V end lost 8 bases, the J end lost 1 base, and 14 bases lay between the germline ends. CDR3 sequence (DNA): TGTGCCAGCGCGAGTGGGGGGAGGAACACTGAAGCTTTCTTT. As protein: CASASGGRNTEAFF.

The V and J genes are TRBV30 and TRBJ1-1, with D perhaps TRBD1 (5 bases). There are 14 residues in the CDR3. V was shortened by 0 bases and J by 2 bases, with 10 bases between the two germline ends. CDR1 and CDR2 from the germline V gene are GTSNPN and SVGIG (reference sequence). CDR3 DNA: TGTGCCTGGAGTGTAGGGACGAGTAACACTGAAGCTTTCTTT. Amino acids: CAWSVGTSNTEAFF.